This passage covers 21 T cell receptor beta chains from one sample sequenced in a study of cytomegalovirus exposure and HLA in healthy donors. PCR involved 60 Vbeta and 13 Jbeta primers. TCRdb's table, derived via immunoSEQ multiplex PCR, lists solely in-frame clones and lacks some. Altogether approximately 140,000 clones are present, about 80% being singletons, with the ten largest covering 5% to 8%. The specimen sequenced was PBMCs. The receptors shown here come from a middle-aged woman in good health and CMV-seropositive.

This clone occurred once. The rearrangement uses TRBV5-6 and TRBJ2-5; D unresolved. This CDR3 region has 11 residues. The V and J ends lost 0 bases and 8 bases respectively, with 5 bases between them. The V gene's germline CDR1 is SGHDT and CDR2 YYEEEE. The CDR3 coding sequence is TGTGCCAGCAGCTTGGAAGCTACCCAGTACTTC. This translates into CASSLEATQYF.

This rearrangement joins TRBV5-5 to TRBJ2-1; D is uncertain. V lost 2 bases, J lost 4 bases, and 10 bases lay in between. Germline CDR1 and CDR2: SGHKS and YYEKEE (reference sequence). The CDR3 has 14 residues. CDR3 nucleotides: TGTGCCAGCAGCTTTGGTTCCGGTTACAATGAGCAGTTCTTC. The encoded protein is CASSFGSGYNEQFF.

The chain is built from TRBV9 and TRBJ1-3; 9 bases are shared with TRBD1. V dropped 3 bases and J dropped 3; count of bases not matched to a gene: 4. CDR3 length: 15 amino acids. CDR1 and CDR2 from the germline V gene are SGDLS and YYNGEE. CDR3 residues: CASSDGTGLGNTIYF. The CDR3 nucleotides read TGTGCCAGCAGCGACGGGACAGGGCTTGGAAACACCATATATTTT.

V is TRBV6-1 and J is TRBJ1-3; TRBD1 matches 8 bases. The CDR3 length is 14 residues. Germline V gives CDR1 MNHNS, CDR2 SASEGT. V lost 7 bases, J lost 0 bases, and 2 bases stayed unmatched. For the CDR3, the DNA is TGTGCCAGCATTGGACAGGGCTCTGGAAACACCATATATTTT. It specifies CASIGQGSGNTIYF.

This rearrangement joins TRBV4-1 to TRBJ2-1, with D tentatively TRBD1 (5 bases). The CDR3 loop spans 14 amino acids. V dropped 3 bases and J dropped 3 bases, with 9 bases sitting between them. Germline CDR1 MGHRA, CDR2 YSYEKL. CDR3 DNA: TGCGCCAGCAGCCAGGAGACAGTCTACAATGAGCAGTTCTTC. Its protein is CASSQETVYNEQFF.

This sequence joins TRBV2 and TRBJ2-7; D is perhaps TRBD2 (6 bases). The CDR3 consists of 14 residues. V was cut by 8 bases and J by 2 bases, with 16 bases left in between. Germline CDR1 and CDR2: SNHLY and FYNNEI. In DNA, the CDR3 is TGTGCCAGCGGCCGGGACTTTCCTCCCTACGAGCAGTACTTC. Protein product: CASGRDFPPYEQYF.

The chain links TRBV11-3 to TRBJ2-3; 10 bases map to TRBD2. The CDR3 length is 17 residues. CDR1 and CDR2 from the germline V gene are SGHNT and YENEEA. V gave up 0 bases and J gave up 7 bases; unmatched junction bases: 10. DNA of the CDR3: TGTGCCAGCAGCTTAGAGCTAGCGGGAGATCCAGTAAATACGCAGTATTTT. This sequence encodes CASSLELAGDPVNTQYF.

This clone was observed a few times. Other DNA sequences in the same sample also yield this CDR3. The chain has TRBV7-9 and TRBJ2-2; D is ambiguous. The V end was cut by 3 bases, the J end by 2 bases, with 10 bases between. The CDR3 contains 15 residues. Per the germline V gene, CDR1 is SEHNR and CDR2 is FQNEAQ (reference sequence). For the CDR3, the DNA is TGTGCCAGCAGCTTTTCTCCAGTTAACACCGGGGAGCTGTTTTTT. Translation gives CASSFSPVNTGELFF.

CDR3 in amino acids: CASIRANTEAFF. The CDR3 DNA is TGTGCCAGTATCCGAGCGAACACTGAAGCTTTCTTT. This chain connects TRBV6-5 to TRBJ1-1; D ambiguous. The CDR3 is 12 amino acids. CDR1 is MNHEY and CDR2 is SVGAGI in the germline V gene. Trimming removed 9 bases at V and 1 base at J, with 9 bases between.

The chain uses TRBV7-2 and TRBJ2-1; 14 bases match TRBD2. V lost 1 base and J lost 10; bases outside the gene matches: 3. Germline lookup yields CDR1 SGHTA and CDR2 FQGNSA. The CDR3 spans 15 residues. The CDR3 region has the DNA TGTGCCAGCAGCTTAGTCAGACTAGCGGGAGGGGAGCAGTTCTTC. Its translation is CASSLVRLAGGEQFF.

V gene TRBV5-1 combines with J gene TRBJ2-5; D possibly corresponds to TRBD2 (5 bases). The V gene lost 0 bases and the J gene lost 2 bases, with 14 bases spanning the gap. This CDR3 spans 16 amino acids. CDR1 and CDR2 (germline): SGHRS, YFSETQ. The CDR3 spells CASSLGVGRGQETQYF. The DNA of the CDR3 is TGCGCCAGCAGCTTGGGTGTGGGGAGAGGGCAAGAGACCCAGTACTTC.

The chain recombines TRBV18 with TRBJ2-7; 7 bases map to TRBD1. The trim removed 0 bases at V and 5 bases at J, leaving 7 bases unmatched. Looked up from germline, CDR1 is KGHSH and CDR2 is LQKENI. The CDR3 is 15 amino acids. The CDR3 loop reads CASSPPMRGQDEQYF. CDR3 nucleotide sequence: TGTGCCAGCTCACCACCGATGAGGGGGCAGGACGAGCAGTACTTC.

V gene TRBV18 combines with J gene TRBJ2-7; 12 bases line up with TRBD1. From germline, CDR1 is KGHSH and CDR2 LQKENI. CDR3 size: 19 residues. V dropped 5 bases and J dropped 5; count of bases not matched to a gene: 19. CDR3: CASSTRGQGAPRTPNEQYF. Written as DNA, the CDR3 is TGTGCCAGCTCAACCCGGGGACAGGGGGCACCGAGGACACCGAACGAGCAGTACTTC. Combining the CDR3 with reference TRBV18 and TRBJ2-7 gives the whole variable domain NAGVMQNPRHLVRRRGQEARLRCSPMKGHSHVYWYRQLPEEGLKFMVYLQKENIIDESGMPKERFSAEFPKEGPSILRIQQVVRGDSAAYFCASSTRGQGAPRTPNEQYFGPGTRLTVT.

The genes are TRBV4-2 and TRBJ2-4; D is undetermined. The CDR3 extends over 15 amino acids. From germline, CDR1 is LGHNA and CDR2 YNFKEQ. The germline V and J ends were trimmed by 1 base and 0 bases, with 7 bases remaining between them. This CDR3 reads CASSQAAEAKNIQYF. DNA for the CDR3: TGTGCCAGCAGCCAAGCCGCAGAAGCCAAAAACATTCAGTACTTC.

The chain is built from TRBV6-1 and TRBJ1-1, with 10 positions matching TRBD1. J was trimmed by 10 bases and V by 6 bases; bases with no gene match: 11. From germline, CDR1 is MNHNS and CDR2 SASEGT. The CDR3 sequence is 14 residues long. As DNA, the CDR3 is TGTGCCAGCAGAACGACAGGGGGCCATTTTCGAGCTTTCTTT. Translated: CASRTTGGHFRAFF.

The V call is TRBV7-2, the J call TRBJ1-5; maybe TRBD1 (6 bases). Germline-derived CDR1 and CDR2 are SGHTA and FQGNSA. Trimming took 1 base from V and 7 from J, leaving 8 bases between them. The CDR3 covers 13 residues. The CDR3, as DNA: TGTGCCAGCAGCTTAGTACAGGGCCAGCCCCAGCATTTT. It encodes CASSLVQGQPQHF.

V usage is TRBV4-1 and J usage is TRBJ1-1; D is unclear. Looked up from germline, CDR1 is MGHRA and CDR2 is YSYEKL. There are 13 residues in the CDR3. Trimming removed 3 bases from V and 2 bases from J, with 7 bases in between. The CDR3 here is CASSQSLNTEAFF. Here the CDR3 DNA reads TGCGCCAGCAGCCAGTCTTTAAACACTGAAGCTTTCTTT.

The gene calls are TRBV5-1 and TRBJ2-3; TRBD2 matches at 8 bases. Trimming took 4 bases from V and 2 from J; bases not matched to a gene: 6. CDR3 size: 15 residues. Looked up from germline, CDR1 is SGHRS and CDR2 is YFSETQ. CDR3 amino acids: CASSLSGSTTDTQYF. CDR3 DNA: TGCGCCAGCAGCCTCAGCGGGAGTACCACAGATACGCAGTATTTT.

This chain connects TRBV18 to TRBJ1-2; unclear D gene. Trimming took 2 bases from V and 4 from J, leaving 8 bases between them. The CDR3 has 13 residues. CDR1 and CDR2 from the germline V gene are KGHSH and LQKENI. CDR3 sequence (DNA): TGTGCCAGCTCACCAAATGGCGGCTATGGCTACACCTTC. This gives the protein CASSPNGGYGYTF.

The V and J genes are TRBV6-1 and TRBJ1-3; a weak D match, TRBD1 (5 bases). The V and J ends lost 4 bases and 2 bases respectively, with 6 bases between them. CDR1 MNHNS and CDR2 SASEGT come from the germline V gene. The length of the CDR3 is 13 residues. The DNA of the CDR3 is TGTGCCAGCAGTGCAGGGACTGGAAACACCATATATTTT. It yields the protein CASSAGTGNTIYF.

This chain uses TRBV25-1 with TRBJ1-1; D gene ambiguous. Between the trimmed V and J ends, which lost 7 bases and 6 bases, there was a span of 18 bases. Looked up from germline, CDR1 is MGHDK and CDR2 is SYGVNS. The CDR3 contains 14 residues. The CDR3 spells CASTPRSREAEAFF. For the CDR3, the DNA is TGTGCCAGCACCCCGAGGTCCCGGGAGGCTGAAGCTTTCTTT. The full variable domain, with the rest looked up from reference TRBV25-1 and TRBJ1-1, is EADIYQTPRYLVIGTGKKITLECSQTMGHDKMYWYQQDPGMELHLIHYSYGVNSTEKGDLSSESTVSRIRTEHFPLTLESARPSHTSQYLCASTPRSREAEAFFGQGTRLTVV.